This T cell receptor (beta chain) stems from a study of T cell changes during pregnancy in multiple sclerosis. Repertoires were generated with immunoSEQ multiplex PCR, while TCRdb's copy carries only in-frame clones and drops some. Of approximately 84,000 clones in the sample, roughly 93% were seen once. Trimming stripped 7 bases from V and 2 bases from J, with 18 bases between. This CDR3 spans 15 amino acids. Germline values: CDR1 MNHNY, CDR2 SVGAGI (reference sequence). The genes are TRBV6-6 and TRBJ2-7; D is possibly TRBD2 (6 bases). The sequence derives from a female donor with multiple sclerosis, enrolled in a pregnancy study. This sample comprised peripheral blood, obtained in the third trimester of pregnancy. The CDR3 DNA reads as TGTGCCAGCATCAAAGCGGGCGCAGAAACCTACGAGCAGTACTTC. This encodes CASIKAGAETYEQYF.